This T cell receptor (beta chain) was observed in a study of response to subunit inactivated influenza vaccine. To note about this clonotype: Its antigen is unidentified.

Via MiXCR, TCRdb re-called the RT-PCR reads, giving one row per CDR3 protein. Of approximately 680,000 distinct CDR3 sequences listed, 15% to 18% were seen once; the top ten hold under 14%. The CDR3 runs 14 residues. V lost 3 bases to trimming and J lost 6 bases; unmatched junction nucleotides: 1. Study-wide points: Seasonal influenza vaccination, on each occasion, was suggested by the authors to recruit few new T cells.

The chain recombines TRBV12-3 or TRBV12-4 with TRBJ2-2; TRBD2 matches at 10 bases. This TCR was sampled from a man aged 50-59 years who received an inactivated influenza vaccine. Sequencing was performed on PBMCs from blood, taken less than 13 days after vaccination. The CDR3 here is CASSFGTSAGELFF. CDR3 DNA: TGTGCCAGCAGTTTCGGGACTAGCGCCGGGGAGCTGTTTTTT.